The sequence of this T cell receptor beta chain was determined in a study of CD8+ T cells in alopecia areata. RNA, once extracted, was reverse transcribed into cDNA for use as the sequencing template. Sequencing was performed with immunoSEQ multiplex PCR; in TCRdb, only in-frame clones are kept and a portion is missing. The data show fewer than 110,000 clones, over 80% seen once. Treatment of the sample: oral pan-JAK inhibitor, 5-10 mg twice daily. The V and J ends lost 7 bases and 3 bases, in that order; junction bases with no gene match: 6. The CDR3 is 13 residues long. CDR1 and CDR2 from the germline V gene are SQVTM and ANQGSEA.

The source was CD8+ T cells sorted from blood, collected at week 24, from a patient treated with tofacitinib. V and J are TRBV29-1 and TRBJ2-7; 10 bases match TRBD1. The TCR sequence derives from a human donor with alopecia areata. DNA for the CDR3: TGCAGCGCCGTCGGACAGGGGGTCTACGAGCAGTACTTC. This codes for CSAVGQGVYEQYF.